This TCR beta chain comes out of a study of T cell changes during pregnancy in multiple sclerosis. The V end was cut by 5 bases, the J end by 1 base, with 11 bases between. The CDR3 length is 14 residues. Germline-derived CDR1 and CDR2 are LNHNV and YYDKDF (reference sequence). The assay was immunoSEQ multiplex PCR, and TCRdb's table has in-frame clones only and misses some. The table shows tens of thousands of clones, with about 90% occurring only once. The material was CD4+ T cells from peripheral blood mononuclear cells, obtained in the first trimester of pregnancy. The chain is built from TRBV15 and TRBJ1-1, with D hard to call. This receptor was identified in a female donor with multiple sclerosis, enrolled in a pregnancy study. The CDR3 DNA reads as TGTGCCACCAGCCCAGGTGCCAGGAACACTGAAGCTTTCTTT. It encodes CATSPGARNTEAFF.